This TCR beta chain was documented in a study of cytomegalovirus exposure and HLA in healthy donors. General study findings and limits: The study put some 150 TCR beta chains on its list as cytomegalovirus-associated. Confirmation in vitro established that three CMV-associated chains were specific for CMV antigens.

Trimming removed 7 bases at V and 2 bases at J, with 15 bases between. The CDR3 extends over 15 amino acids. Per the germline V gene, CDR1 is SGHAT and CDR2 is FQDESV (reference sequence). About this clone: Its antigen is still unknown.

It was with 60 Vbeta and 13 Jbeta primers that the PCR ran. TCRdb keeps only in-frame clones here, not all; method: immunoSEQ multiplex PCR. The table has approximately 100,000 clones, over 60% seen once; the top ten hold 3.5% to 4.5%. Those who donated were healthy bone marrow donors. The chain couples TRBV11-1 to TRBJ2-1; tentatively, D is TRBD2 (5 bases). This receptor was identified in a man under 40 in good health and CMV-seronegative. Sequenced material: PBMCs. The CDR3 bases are TGTGCCAGCACCCCGCCCGGGGTGGCCTACAATGAGCAGTTCTTC. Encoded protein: CASTPPGVAYNEQFF. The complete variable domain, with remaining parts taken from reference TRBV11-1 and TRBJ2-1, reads EAEVAQSPRYKITEKSQAVAFWCDPISGHATLYWYRQILGQGPELLVQFQDESVVDDSQLPKDRFSAERLKGVDSTLKIQPAELGDSAMYLCASTPPGVAYNEQFFGPGTRLTVL.